The subject of this entry is one T cell receptor (beta chain). The antigen is undetermined. Germline CDR1 SQVTM, CDR2 ANQGSEA. The CDR3 runs to 14 residues. V was pared by 6 bases and J by 4 bases, with 11 bases of the junction left unmatched. The sample comes from a study of cytomegalovirus exposure and HLA in healthy donors. General study results and limits: There were several of the most significant clusters that appeared linked to common viral pathogens in a later analysis. Confirmation in vitro established that three CMV-associated chains were specific for CMV antigens. Productive rates of about 87% or about 30% were seen for most TCR beta V segments in an earlier analysis. A later analysis linked a missense DCLRE1C variant to TCR beta V- and J-gene trimming.

PCR involved 60 Vbeta and 13 Jbeta primers. TCRdb's copy holds only in-frame clones and misses some; the assay was immunoSEQ multiplex PCR. The sample consists of around 210,000 clones, roughly 78% of them appearing once. The chain has TRBV29-1 and TRBJ1-1; 7 bases map to TRBD1. The specimen sequenced was PBMCs. This receptor was obtained from a boy aged 5-17 years in good health and CMV-seronegative. CDR3 amino acids: CSVNRGLTPTEAFF. CDR3 sequence (DNA): TGCAGCGTGAACAGGGGCCTCACCCCCACTGAAGCTTTCTTT.